One sample yielded the 18 T cell receptor beta chains listed below, sequenced in a study of vaccination and CD4 T cells after COVID-19. Sequencing of cultured CD4+ T cell DNA used the Oncomine TCR Beta short-read assay. Genomic DNA extraction was carried out from cultured CD4+ T cells. TCRdb reprocessed the PCR reads via MiXCR and lists one record per CDR3 protein. Found here are several thousand distinct CDR3 sequences, over 25% of them singletons; the top ten hold roughly an eighth. The treatment is: approximately 10-day PBMC culture with coronavirus spike peptide pools or control peptides (ViraFEST assay). During the years 2011-2018, before the COVID-19 pandemic, the unexposed donor's CD4+ T cells were collected. These receptors' antigens are unknown. What was sequenced was CD4+ T cells from blood, cultured in vitro. These receptor sequences come from a human donor in good health.

This clonotype has only a few counts. The V and J genes are TRBV15 and TRBJ2-7; D is undetermined. The germline CDR1 and CDR2 sequences are LNHNV and YYDKDF (reference sequence). The germline V and J ends were trimmed by 5 bases and 5 bases, with 19 bases remaining between them. This CDR3 has 15 amino acids. CDR3 sequence (DNA): TGTGCCACCAGCCCCCCTGATAGGTCTGGGAACGAGCAGTACTTC. This sequence encodes CATSPPDRSGNEQYF.

The gene calls are TRBV6-2 or TRBV6-3 and TRBJ1-1; no clear D gene. This CDR3 spans 13 amino acids. Per germline, CDR1 MNHEY and CDR2 SVGEGT. V was cut by 7 bases and J by 5 bases, with 14 bases left in between. The CDR3 coding sequence is TGTGCCAGCACACTAGGAATAGGGACTGAAGCTTTCTTT. Protein: CASTLGIGTEAFF.

This clonotype was seen more than once but under ten times. The rearrangement uses TRBV11-2 and TRBJ1-6, with D possibly matching TRBD1 (6 bases). Trimming removed 1 base at V and 6 bases at J, with 10 bases between. CDR1 is SGHAT, CDR2 FQNNGV, per germline. The CDR3 spans 15 residues. For the CDR3, the DNA is TGTGCCAGCAGCTTAGTCGCCAGGGGTAATTCACCCCTCCACTTT. This encodes CASSLVARGNSPLHF.

This clonotype was counted a few times. The V gene is TRBV7-2, the J gene TRBJ2-3, with 10 bases fitting TRBD1. V trimming: 4 bases; J trimming: 4 bases; junction bases outside the gene matches: 14. CDR1 is SGHTA, CDR2 FQGNSA, per germline. CDR3 size: 18 residues. Written as DNA, the CDR3 is TGTGCCAGCAGCTCCCGAGGCCCCGCCGGACAGGGGGCAGATACGCAGTATTTT. This codes for CASSSRGPAGQGADTQYF.

This chain connects TRBV29-1 to TRBJ1-1; no firm D call. Germline V gene data show CDR1 as SQVTM and CDR2 as ANQGSEA. Trimming pared 1 base from V and 5 bases from J, leaving 8 bases between. This CDR3 region has 12 residues. CDR3 nucleotide sequence: TGCAGCGTTGAAGGTGGGGTGACTGAAGCTTTCTTT. Translating it yields CSVEGGVTEAFF.

The V and J genes are TRBV20-1 and TRBJ2-7, with 11 bases aligning to TRBD2. J gave up 3 bases and V 3 bases, and 4 bases lay outside the gene matches. Germline CDR1 reads DFQATT; CDR2 reads SNEGSKA (reference sequence). This CDR3 is built from 14 residues. CDR3 DNA sequence: TGCAGTGCTAGTGGCGGGACTAGCGGCTACGAGCAGTACTTC. It encodes CSASGGTSGYEQYF.

Comment on this clonotype: An end of the junction differs from the germline gene, which may be a read error. This chain uses TRBV19 with TRBJ2-1; D is uncertain. The germline gives CDR1 LNHDA, CDR2 SQIVND (reference sequence). CDR3 size: 16 residues. CDR3 sequence reads: CVSSIRQHTAYNEQFF. In DNA, the CDR3 is TGTGTCAGTAGTATACGTCAGCACACCGCTTACAATGAGCAGTTCTTC.

The CDR3 loop is CASSEGVGTQYF. CDR3 DNA: TGTGCCAGCAGCGAAGGGGTTGGTACGCAGTATTTT. The chain combines TRBV7-3 with TRBJ2-3; D may be TRBD1 (5 bases). CDR3 length equals 12 residues. V was trimmed by 5 bases and J by 8 bases, leaving 11 bases between them. Germline V gene sequence: CDR1 SGHTA, CDR2 FQGTGA.

This clonotype has a handful of counts. The chain uses TRBV20-1 and TRBJ1-6; 10 bases fit TRBD1. Germline V CDR1 and CDR2: DFQATT, SNEGSKA (reference sequence). V was clipped by 5 bases and J by 7 bases; unmatched bases: 2. The CDR3 contains 13 residues. The CDR3 here is CSAWDRGNSPLHF. For the CDR3, the DNA is TGCAGTGCTTGGGACAGGGGAAATTCACCCCTCCACTTT.

This chain links TRBV7-9 with TRBJ2-3; tentatively, D is TRBD2 (5 bases). V lost 0 bases to trimming and J lost 0 bases, with 7 bases between them. This CDR3 has 15 amino acids. Per germline, CDR1 SEHNR and CDR2 FQNEAQ (reference sequence). CDR3 region: CASSLAWESTDTQYF. The CDR3 DNA is TGTGCCAGCAGCTTAGCTTGGGAGAGCACAGATACGCAGTATTTT.

This clonotype was counted between two and nine times. V gene TRBV20-1 combines with J gene TRBJ2-5; D might be TRBD2 (5 bases). Germline-derived CDR1 and CDR2 are DFQATT and SNEGSKA (reference sequence). The length of the CDR3 is 14 residues. Trimming took 2 bases from V and 0 from J, leaving 10 bases between them. The CDR3 DNA reads TGCAGTGCTAGATTCTTGCGGGACCAAGAGACCCAGTACTTC. It encodes CSARFLRDQETQYF.

The V and J genes are TRBV20-1 and TRBJ2-1, with 10 positions matching TRBD2. Germline-derived CDR1 and CDR2 are DFQATT and SNEGSKA (reference sequence). This CDR3 has 14 amino acids. The trim removed 6 bases at V and 7 bases at J, leaving 9 bases unmatched. This CDR3 is CSAYQREGWNEQFF. In nucleotides, the CDR3 is TGCAGTGCCTATCAGCGGGAGGGTTGGAATGAGCAGTTCTTC.

The CDR3 nucleotides are TGTGCCAGCAGCTTACGTCCCGGGACAGGGAGGTACACTGAAGCTTTCTTT. Residues: CASSLRPGTGRYTEAFF. The chain recombines TRBV11-2 with TRBJ1-1, with TRBD1 matching over 9 bases. This CDR3 contains 17 residues. CDR1 is SGHAT and CDR2 is FQNNGV in the germline V gene. Unmatched junction bases numbered 10, after V lost 2 bases and J lost 3 bases.

This clonotype has only a few counts. The chain is built from TRBV19 and TRBJ2-3, with unresolved D. V was cut by 4 bases and J by 4 bases, with 9 bases left in between. Germline V CDR1 and CDR2: LNHDA, SQIVND (reference sequence). The CDR3 runs to 13 residues. Here the CDR3 DNA reads TGTGCCAGTAGTAGGCAATTTCCAGATACGCAGTATTTT. The encoded protein is CASSRQFPDTQYF.

The chain recombines TRBV2 with TRBJ2-3; maybe TRBD2 (5 bases). This CDR3 has 11 residues. The germline CDR1 and CDR2 sequences are SNHLY and FYNNEI. The V gene lost 0 bases and the J gene lost 14 bases, with 9 bases spanning the gap. CDR3 loop: CASSEAPSPYF. CDR3 nucleotide sequence: TGTGCCAGCAGTGAAGCGCCTAGCCCGTATTTT. The variable domain in full, completed from reference TRBV2 and TRBJ2-3, reads EPEVTQTPSHQVTQMGQEVILRCVPISNHLYFYWYRQILGQKVEFLVSFYNNEISEKSEIFDDQFSVERPDGSNFTLKIRSTKLEDSAMYFCASSEAPSPYFGPGTRLTVL.

The V call is TRBV6-1, the J call TRBJ2-2; TRBD1 or TRBD2 may be the D gene (6 bases each). Germline CDR1 MNHNS, CDR2 SASEGT. The length of the CDR3 is 13 residues. V gave up 8 bases and J gave up 9 bases, with 16 bases separating them. CDR3 bases: TGTGCCAGCCTCCAGGAAGGGGGGAGGGAGCTGTTTTTT. Translating gives CASLQEGGRELFF.

The rearrangement uses TRBV6-1 and TRBJ2-5; TRBD2 agrees at 8 bases. After removal of 6 bases from V and 0 bases from J, the junction contained 12 bases not matched to a gene. The CDR3 has 17 amino acids. Looked up from germline, CDR1 is MNHNS and CDR2 is SASEGT. The CDR3 loop is CASSLWGTGGDQETQYF. The CDR3 nucleotides read TGTGCCAGCAGCCTCTGGGGGACGGGAGGGGACCAAGAGACCCAGTACTTC.

This clonotype was observed a few times. The rearrangement uses TRBV7-3 and TRBJ2-1; D possibly matches TRBD1 or TRBD2 (6 bases each). The CDR3 covers 14 residues. Looked up from germline, CDR1 is SGHTA and CDR2 is FQGTGA. V gave up 5 bases and J gave up 7 bases, with 15 bases separating them. This CDR3 reads CASSPLLGGNEQFF. For the CDR3, the DNA is TGTGCCAGCAGCCCCCTTCTAGGGGGGAATGAGCAGTTCTTC.